This T cell receptor beta chain was captured by sequencing in a study of shared clonotypes between healthy human individuals. About the study: Per-donor plates numbered three CD4 naive, three CD4 memory, two CD8 naive and one CD8 memory.

Only in-frame clones appear in the TCRdb table, and some are missing; sequencing was by immunoSEQ multiplex PCR. The table lists some 790,000 clones, 72% of them singletons. Study-wide points: Blood was the only sampled material, and tissue repertoires likely differ.

Donors comprised only Caucasian adults living in Nashville, Tennessee. The CDR3 has 17 residues. The ends were cut back, 2 bases at V and 0 bases at J, with 11 bases in the middle. Germline V CDR1 and CDR2: MGHRA, YSYEKL. Remarks on this clone: The antigen remains unidentified.

The sequenced material came from memory CD4+ T cells sorted from blood. As to subset: CD45RA-negative fraction. The receptor comes from a woman younger than 45 in good health. The chain employs TRBV4-1 and TRBJ2-6; possibly TRBD1 for D (5 bases). The CDR3 is CASSQRGVSSGANVLTF. The DNA of the CDR3 is TGCGCCAGCAGCCAAAGGGGTGTCTCCTCTGGGGCCAACGTCCTGACTTTC.